This record covers a single TCR beta chain. Its antigen is not known. This was the immunoSEQ v3.0 assay at survey level. TCRdb's table, derived via immunoSEQ multiplex PCR, lists solely in-frame clones and lacks some. The repertoire includes tens of thousands of clones, approximately 82% of them detected once, and about 2.1% sits in the top ten. The data belong to a study of long-term antiretroviral therapy in people with HIV. Study-wide background: The oldest samples precede the 2015 immediate-ART recommendation by about a decade. Study-level findings and limits: ART was followed by higher diversity that remained below transplant donor controls. Drawn between the mid-2000s and the late 2010s, the blood was possibly obtained under older ART regimens.

The CDR3 is 14 amino acids. V gave up 4 bases and J gave up 4 bases, with 14 bases separating them. Germline V gives CDR1 SGHTS, CDR2 YDEGEE. Sequencing used unsorted PBMCs, obtained 3 years after starting antiretroviral therapy. The sequence was collected from a man in his fifties or sixties with HIV. The gene calls are TRBV5-8 and TRBJ1-1, with a possible D match to TRBD1 (6 bases). The CDR3 nucleotides read TGTGCCAGCAGCAAAGAGCAGGGGTCCACTGAAGCTTTCTTT. The encoded protein is CASSKEQGSTEAFF.